This T cell receptor beta chain was found in a study of blood T cells in healthy people across ages. The use of a sample-barcoded 5' primer and a J-beta primer mix characterized a second PCR of about 6 to 12 cycles. TCRdb reprocessed the 5' RACE reads with MiXCR, giving one entry per CDR3 protein. Of 700,000 to 900,000 distinct CDR3 sequences listed, about 26% are singletons. This clonotype was detected ten times or more. The sample was also reused in another study, on T cells of mothers and their children.

This TCR was sampled from a boy between 5 and 17 years old in good health. Source material: blood.

The CDR3 nucleotides are TGTGCCAGCAGCTCAGGACAGGGGAACGAGCAGTTCTTC. Its protein is CASSSGQGNEQFF. This rearrangement joins TRBV5-5 to TRBJ2-5, with 9 bases matching TRBD1. The DNA end favors TRBJ2-1, so the J call may be wrong. This CDR3 has 13 residues. The germline V gene has CDR1 SGHKS and CDR2 YYEKEE (reference sequence).